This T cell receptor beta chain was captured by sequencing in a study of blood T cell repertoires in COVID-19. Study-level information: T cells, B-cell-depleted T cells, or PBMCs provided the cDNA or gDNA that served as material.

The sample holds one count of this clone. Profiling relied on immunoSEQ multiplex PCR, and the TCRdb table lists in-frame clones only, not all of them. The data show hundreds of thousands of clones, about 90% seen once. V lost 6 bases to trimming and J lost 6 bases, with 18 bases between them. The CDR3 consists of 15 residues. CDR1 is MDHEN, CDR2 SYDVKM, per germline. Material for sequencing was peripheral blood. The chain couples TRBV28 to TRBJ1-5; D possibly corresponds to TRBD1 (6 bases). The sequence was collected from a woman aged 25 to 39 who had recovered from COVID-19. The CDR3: CASRSPGVRPQPQHF. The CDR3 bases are TGTGCCAGCAGAAGTCCAGGGGTTCGTCCTCAGCCCCAGCATTTT.